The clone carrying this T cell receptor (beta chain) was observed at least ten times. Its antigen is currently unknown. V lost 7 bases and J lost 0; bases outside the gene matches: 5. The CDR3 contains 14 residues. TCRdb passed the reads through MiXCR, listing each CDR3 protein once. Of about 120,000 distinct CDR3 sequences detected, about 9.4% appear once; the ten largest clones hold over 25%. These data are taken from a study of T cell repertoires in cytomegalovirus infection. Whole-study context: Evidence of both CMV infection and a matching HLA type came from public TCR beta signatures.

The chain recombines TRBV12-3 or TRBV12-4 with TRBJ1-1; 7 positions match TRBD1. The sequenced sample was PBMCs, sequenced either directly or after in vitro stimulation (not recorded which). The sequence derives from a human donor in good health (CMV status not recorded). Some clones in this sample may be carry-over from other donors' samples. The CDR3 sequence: CASTLQGMNTEAFF. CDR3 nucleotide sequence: TGTGCCAGCACCCTACAGGGGATGAACACTGAAGCTTTCTTT.